Listed here is a single TCR beta chain. Its specificity is unknown. This sample was included in a study of shared clonotypes between healthy human individuals. Overall study results and limits: Genetic and exposure-history diversity was limited by the small donor number.

This CDR3 has 13 residues. CDR1 MNHEY and CDR2 SVGAGI come from the germline V gene. Researchers divided each subset's genomic DNA evenly across several immunoSEQ plates. Clones were sequenced by immunoSEQ multiplex PCR, and TCRdb holds only the in-frame ones, with some missing. Here the sample spans around 940,000 clones, around three quarters being singletons. This chain joins TRBV6-5 and TRBJ2-5; possible D gene TRBD2, 6 bases. The end of the DNA fits TRBJ2-7 better, so the J call may be wrong. Sequenced: memory CD4+ T cells sorted from blood. Documented subset: CD45RA-negative fraction. The clonotype comes from a man between 18 and 35 years old in good health. The CDR3 here is CASSYNGGYEQYF. Written as DNA, the CDR3 is TGTGCCAGCAGTTACAACGGGGGCTACGAGCAGTACTTC.